Shown below are 7 T cell receptor beta chains from a single sample sequenced in a study of blood T cells in healthy people across ages. PCR was performed a second time for about 7 to 12 cycles using a sample-barcoded 5' primer and a J-beta primer mix. One entry per CDR3 protein results from TCRdb running MiXCR on the 5' RACE reads. The sample holds roughly 860,000 distinct CDR3 sequences, approximately 67% seen once. What was sequenced was blood. The receptors originated from a man under 40 in good health.

This clonotype was seen once. The J gene is TRBJ2-7, the V gene TRBV7-9; possibly TRBD1 for D (6 bases). The length of the CDR3 is 15 residues. Germline V gene data show CDR1 as SEHNR and CDR2 as FQNEAQ (reference sequence). The V end lost 5 bases, the J end lost 6 bases, and 20 bases lay between the germline ends. The CDR3 spells CASSTATEGVSEQYF. The CDR3 coding sequence is TGTGCCAGCAGCACCGCGACTGAGGGGGTAAGCGAGCAGTACTTC.

J is TRBJ2-2 and V is TRBV11-3; D is undetermined. Germline V lookup: CDR1 SGHNT, CDR2 YENEEA. Trimming left V 3 bases short and J 7 bases short, with 12 bases between. The CDR3 runs 14 residues. The CDR3 protein is CASSFSPVGGELFF. CDR3 bases: TGTGCCAGCAGCTTTAGCCCTGTAGGCGGGGAGCTGTTTTTT.

The table lists this clonotype with a few counts. Here the CDR3 reads CSVDAHAGGDYGYTF. The CDR3 region has the DNA TGCAGCGTCGATGCCCACGCAGGGGGGGACTATGGCTACACCTTC. The gene calls are TRBV29-1 and TRBJ1-2; 7 positions agree with TRBD1. V was pared by 6 bases and J by 3 bases, with 13 bases of the junction left unmatched. Germline CDR1 is SQVTM and CDR2 is ANQGSEA. The CDR3 is made up of 15 amino acids.

This clonotype has a count of ten or more. The V and J genes are TRBV7-6 and TRBJ2-7, with D possibly called TRBD1 or TRBD2 (5 bases each). Germline CDR1 and CDR2: SGHVS and FNYEAQ. CDR3 size: 15 residues. V was clipped by 1 base and J by 3 bases, with 13 bases between them. The CDR3 region is CASSLGSGPDYEQYF. Written as DNA, the CDR3 is TGTGCCAGCAGCTTAGGCTCGGGACCCGACTACGAGCAGTACTTC. The full variable domain, with the rest looked up from reference TRBV7-6 and TRBJ2-7, is GAGVSQSPRYKVTKRGQDVALRCDPISGHVSLYWYRQALGQGPEFLTYFNYEAQQDKSGLPNDRFSAERPEGSISTLTIQRTEQRDSAMYRCASSLGSGPDYEQYFGPGTRLTVT.

The chain is built from TRBV9 and TRBJ2-5; 8 nucleotides align to TRBD2. The CDR3 spans 15 residues. Germline V gives CDR1 SGDLS, CDR2 YYNGEE. Trimming took 3 bases from V and 3 from J; bases not matched to a gene: 7. The CDR3 is CASSASGLPKETQYF. The DNA of the CDR3 is TGTGCCAGCAGCGCTAGCGGGTTACCCAAAGAGACCCAGTACTTC.

CDR3 region: CASRPPTIYGYTF. The CDR3 DNA is TGTGCCAGCAGGCCACCCACCATCTATGGCTACACCTTC. The chain carries TRBV6-2 or TRBV6-3 and TRBJ1-2; D is uncertain. V lost 6 bases to trimming and J lost 4 bases, with 12 bases between them. CDR3 size: 13 residues. Germline lookup yields CDR1 MNHEY and CDR2 SVGEGT.

This clonotype was seen a few times. CDR3 residues: CASSQDLEGANEKLFF. CDR3 sequence (DNA): TGCGCCAGCAGCCAAGATCTAGAGGGGGCTAATGAAAAACTGTTTTTT. This chain joins TRBV4-3 and TRBJ1-4; weak D call: TRBD1 (6 bases). The CDR3 is 16 amino acids. The V end lost 0 bases, the J end lost 3 bases, and 11 bases lay between the germline ends. Germline loops: CDR1 LGHNA, CDR2 YSLEER.